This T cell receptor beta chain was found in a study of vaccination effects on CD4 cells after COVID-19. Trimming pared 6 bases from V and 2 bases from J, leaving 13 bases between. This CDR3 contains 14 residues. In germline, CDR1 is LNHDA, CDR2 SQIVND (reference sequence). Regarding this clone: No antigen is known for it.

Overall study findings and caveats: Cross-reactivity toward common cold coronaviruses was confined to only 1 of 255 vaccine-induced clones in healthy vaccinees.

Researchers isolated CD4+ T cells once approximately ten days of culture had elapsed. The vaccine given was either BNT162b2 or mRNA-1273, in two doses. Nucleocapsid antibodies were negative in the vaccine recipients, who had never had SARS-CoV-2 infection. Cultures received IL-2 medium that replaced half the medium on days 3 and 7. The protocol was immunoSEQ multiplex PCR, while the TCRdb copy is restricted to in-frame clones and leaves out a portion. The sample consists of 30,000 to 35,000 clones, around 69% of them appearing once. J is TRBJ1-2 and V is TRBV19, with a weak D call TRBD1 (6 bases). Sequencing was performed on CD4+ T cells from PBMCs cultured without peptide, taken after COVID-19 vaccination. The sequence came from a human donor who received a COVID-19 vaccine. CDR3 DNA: TGTGCCAGTAGCGTCAATGGACAGAACTATGGCTACACCTTC. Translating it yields CASSVNGQNYGYTF.